This passage covers 27 T cell receptor beta chains from one sample sequenced in a study of graft-versus-host responses after intestinal transplantation. These receptors have no identified antigens. Clones were sequenced by immunoSEQ multiplex PCR, and TCRdb holds only the in-frame ones, with some missing. The table includes over 90,000 clones, 90% to 95% detected once. This specimen was unstimulated CD8+ T cells sorted from spleen or lymph node cells, taken before intestinal transplant. Receptors were obtained from a human donor who received an intestinal transplant.

The sample holds a few counts of this clone. This rearrangement joins TRBV6-5 to TRBJ2-7, with a possible D match to TRBD2 (6 bases). The germline CDR1 and CDR2 sequences are MNHEY and SVGAGI. V was pared by 0 bases and J by 2 bases, with 8 bases between. This CDR3 is 14 amino acids long. This CDR3 reads CASSYSTGAYEQYF. The CDR3 DNA reads TGTGCCAGCAGTTACTCGACGGGGGCCTACGAGCAGTACTTC.

This chain connects TRBV29-1 to TRBJ2-1; the match to TRBD2 covers 9 bases. Germline V gene lookup returns CDR1 SQVTM and CDR2 ANQGSEA. V was pared by 3 bases and J by 6 bases, with 12 bases of the junction left unmatched. The CDR3 has 16 amino acids. CDR3 DNA: TGCAGCGTTGAGGCCCCGGGACTAGCAAAACTCAATGAGCAGTTCTTC. Protein sequence: CSVEAPGLAKLNEQFF.

This chain joins TRBV7-3 and TRBJ2-1; maybe TRBD1 (6 bases). The length of the CDR3 is 15 residues. Germline loops: CDR1 SGHTA, CDR2 FQGTGA. Trimming removed 2 bases at V and 5 bases at J, with 13 bases between. This chain's CDR3 is CASSLYGKGDNEQFF. CDR3 nucleotide sequence: TGTGCCAGCAGCTTATACGGAAAGGGGGACAATGAGCAGTTCTTC.

The chain is built from TRBV7-6 and TRBJ2-7, with a weak D call TRBD1 (5 bases). Germline V gives CDR1 SGHVS, CDR2 FNYEAQ. V was pared by 6 bases and J by 3 bases, with 15 bases between. This CDR3 is built from 14 residues. The CDR3 protein is CASSPIRGYYEQYF. As DNA, the CDR3 is TGTGCCAGCAGTCCCATTAGGGGTTACTACGAGCAGTACTTC. Using reference TRBV7-6 and TRBJ2-7 for the parts outside the CDR3, the full variable domain is GAGVSQSPRYKVTKRGQDVALRCDPISGHVSLYWYRQALGQGPEFLTYFNYEAQQDKSGLPNDRFSAERPEGSISTLTIQRTEQRDSAMYRCASSPIRGYYEQYFGPGTRLTVT.

The CDR3 DNA sequence: TGTGCCTGGGCAACGGGACAGGGGCACTACGAGCAGTACTTC. Translation gives CAWATGQGHYEQYF. The chain combines TRBV30 with TRBJ2-7; 10 bases are a match to TRBD1. J was trimmed by 3 bases and V by 5 bases; bases with no gene match: 7. The CDR3 is 14 amino acids. Germline V gene data show CDR1 as GTSNPN and CDR2 as SVGIG (reference sequence).

The rearrangement links TRBV6-6 to TRBJ1-1; tentative D call: TRBD1 (5 bases). The CDR3 is 14 residues long. Germline V CDR1 and CDR2: MNHNY, SVGAGI (reference sequence). V gave up 2 bases and J gave up 1 base, with 8 bases separating them. This CDR3 reads CASSYGAENTEAFF. CDR3 nucleotides: TGTGCCAGCAGTTACGGGGCGGAGAACACTGAAGCTTTCTTT.

This clone is a singleton in its sample. The chain uses TRBV4-1 and TRBJ2-7; 7 bases map to TRBD1. The CDR3 sequence is 14 residues long. The V and J ends lost 1 base and 10 bases, in that order; junction bases with no gene match: 10. CDR1 is MGHRA and CDR2 is YSYEKL in the germline V gene. The CDR3 reads CASSQVLGQDLQYF. The CDR3 DNA is TGCGCCAGCAGCCAAGTGCTAGGACAGGACCTCCAGTACTTC.

Here the CDR3 reads CASSPEGVGYEQYF. The DNA for the CDR3 is TGTGCCAGCAGCCCGGAAGGGGTCGGCTACGAGCAGTACTTC. V usage is TRBV9 and J usage is TRBJ2-7; D may be TRBD1 (5 bases). The CDR3 extends over 14 amino acids. Germline lookup yields CDR1 SGDLS and CDR2 YYNGEE. The ends were cut back, 4 bases at V and 3 bases at J, with 14 bases in the middle.

The chain has TRBV4-1 and TRBJ1-2; no clear D gene. The CDR3 totals 17 residues. The V and J ends lost 0 bases and 6 bases respectively, with 20 bases between them. The germline V gene has CDR1 MGHRA and CDR2 YSYEKL. This chain's CDR3 is CASSQDGLQLTENGYTF. The CDR3 nucleotides read TGCGCCAGCAGCCAAGATGGATTACAGCTCACTGAAAATGGCTACACCTTC.

The V call is TRBV28, the J call TRBJ2-2; 7 bases line up with TRBD1. The germline gives CDR1 MDHEN, CDR2 SYDVKM. The CDR3 consists of 15 residues. With 6 bases clipped from V and 6 bases from J, the junction kept 10 bases outside the gene matches. As DNA, the CDR3 is TGTGCCAGCAGCGTCATTACAGGGGTTGCCGGGGAGCTGTTTTTT. This codes for CASSVITGVAGELFF.

The chain recombines TRBV27 with TRBJ2-1; TRBD2 is a possible D gene (7 bases). This CDR3 has 13 residues. From germline, CDR1 is MNHEY and CDR2 SMNVEV (reference sequence). The germline V and J ends were trimmed by 7 bases and 6 bases, with 13 bases remaining between them. The CDR3 sequence: CASNRGGVNEQFF. The CDR3 DNA reads as TGTGCCAGCAACCGAGGGGGGGTCAATGAGCAGTTCTTC.

The V call is TRBV6-1, the J call TRBJ1-2, with TRBD1 matching 7 bases. This CDR3 spans 15 amino acids. Germline assignment: CDR1 MNHNS and CDR2 SASEGT. The V gene end was trimmed by 4 bases and the J gene end by 7 bases; junction bases not matched to a gene: 12. The CDR3 loop is CASSVLTGENGGYTF. The DNA for the CDR3 is TGTGCCAGCAGTGTTCTCACAGGGGAAAATGGTGGCTACACCTTC.

The chain joins TRBV14 to TRBJ2-1; TRBD1 aligns across 7 bases. The CDR3 has 18 residues. The trim removed 4 bases at V and 6 bases at J, leaving 18 bases unmatched. CDR1 and CDR2 (germline): SGHDN, FVKESK. CDR3 protein: CASSPRALEGGPLNEQFF. DNA of the CDR3: TGTGCCAGCAGCCCGAGAGCGTTAGAAGGGGGCCCCCTCAATGAGCAGTTCTTC. The full variable domain, rest sourced from reference TRBV14 and TRBJ2-1, is EAGVTQFPSHSVIEKGQTVTLRCDPISGHDNLYWYRRVMGKEIKFLLHFVKESKQDESGMPNNRFLAERTGGTYSTLKVQPAELEDSGVYFCASSPRALEGGPLNEQFFGPGTRLTVL.

The chain carries TRBV27 and TRBJ2-1; 9 positions agree with TRBD2. The germline V gene encodes CDR1 MNHEY and CDR2 SMNVEV (reference sequence). The length of the CDR3 is 15 residues. V shed 5 bases, J shed 7 bases, and the junction held 9 bases outside the gene matches. CDR3 DNA sequence: TGTGCCAGCAGTCCCGGGACTAGCCTTACAAATGAGCAGTTCTTC. Translated, it gives CASSPGTSLTNEQFF.

The genes are TRBV19 and TRBJ2-1; tentatively, D is TRBD2 (5 bases). The germline V gene has CDR1 LNHDA and CDR2 SQIVND (reference sequence). The CDR3 contains 14 residues. Trimming left V 10 bases short and J 0 bases short, with 13 bases between. The CDR3 here is CATSDLSSYNEQFF. DNA of the CDR3: TGTGCCACCTCGGACTTAAGCTCCTACAATGAGCAGTTCTTC. The full variable domain, completed using reference TRBV19 and TRBJ2-1, is DGGITQSPKYLFRKEGQNVTLSCEQNLNHDAMYWYRQDPGQGLRLIYYSQIVNDFQKGDIAEGYSVSREKKESFPLTVTSAQKNPTAFYLCATSDLSSYNEQFFGPGTRLTVL.

CDR3 bases: TGTGCCTGGAGTCAGGGGGGCGGCGACGAGCAGTACTTC. Encoded protein: CAWSQGGGDEQYF. The gene calls are TRBV30 and TRBJ2-7; D possibly corresponds to TRBD1 (7 bases). Trimming shortened V by 2 bases and J by 5 bases, and 13 bases separated the two germline ends. This CDR3 contains 13 residues. Germline V lookup: CDR1 GTSNPN, CDR2 SVGIG (reference sequence).

The J gene is TRBJ1-2, the V gene TRBV15; D remains ambiguous. This CDR3 has 12 amino acids. Trimming took 1 base from V and 9 from J, leaving 9 bases between them. CDR1 LNHNV and CDR2 YYDKDF come from the germline V gene (reference sequence). CDR3 nucleotides: TGTGCCACCAGCAGAGTTGGCAGGCGCTACACCTTC. Amino acid sequence: CATSRVGRRYTF.

This chain joins TRBV5-1 and TRBJ2-1, with 15 positions matching TRBD2. With V trimmed by 4 bases and J by 9 bases, 5 bases remained unmatched. The CDR3 runs 15 residues. Germline CDR1 and CDR2: SGHRS and YFSETQ. CDR3 DNA sequence: TGCGCCAGCAGCCCAGGACTAGCGGGAGGGCCTGAGCAGTTCTTC. Protein: CASSPGLAGGPEQFF.

This clone was observed a single time. V and J are TRBV6-4 and TRBJ1-3, with 8 bases aligning to TRBD1. V shed 0 bases, J shed 9 bases, and the junction held 7 bases outside the gene matches. CDR1 and CDR2 from the germline V gene are MRHNA and SNTAGT. This CDR3 region has 15 residues. The CDR3 DNA follows: TGTGCCAGCAGTGACTCGGGACAGGATCCTAGCACCATATATTTT. Its protein is CASSDSGQDPSTIYF.

The chain couples TRBV5-1 to TRBJ1-1; D might be TRBD1 (5 bases). CDR3 length: 17 residues. Germline V gives CDR1 SGHRS, CDR2 YFSETQ. The V and J ends lost 3 bases and 2 bases respectively, with 20 bases between them. The DNA of the CDR3 is TGCGCCAGCAGCTCGGCAGACAGCCCTTCGACAAACACTGAAGCTTTCTTT. Its translation is CASSSADSPSTNTEAFF. Looking up the rest from reference TRBV5-1 and TRBJ1-1 gives the full variable domain: KAGVTQTPRYLIKTRGQQVTLSCSPISGHRSVSWYQQTPGQGLQFLFEYFSETQRNKGNFPGRFSGRQFSNSRSEMNVSTLELGDSALYLCASSSADSPSTNTEAFFGQGTRLTVV.

About this clone: Within the sample, other DNA sequences also encode this same CDR3. CDR3 nucleotide sequence: TGTGCCAGCAGCTTGGGCGCGAACACTGAAGCTTTCTTT. This encodes CASSLGANTEAFF. J is TRBJ1-1 and V is TRBV7-7, with unresolved D. Between the trimmed V and J ends, which lost 3 bases and 1 base, there was a span of 6 bases. The CDR3 is 13 residues long. The V gene's germline CDR1 is SSHAT and CDR2 FNYEAQ (reference sequence).

The V and J genes are TRBV7-3 and TRBJ1-1; TRBD1 matches at 9 bases. This CDR3 has 19 amino acids. Trimming took 1 base from V and 4 from J; bases not matched to a gene: 16. CDR1 SGHTA and CDR2 FQGTGA come from the germline V gene. The CDR3: CASSLNPNLGQGDSTEAFF. The CDR3 DNA reads as TGTGCCAGCAGCTTAAACCCGAATTTGGGACAGGGCGATAGCACTGAAGCTTTCTTT.

This chain joins TRBV29-1 and TRBJ2-4; 7 bases agree with TRBD1. With 6 bases clipped from V and 0 bases from J, the junction kept 8 bases outside the gene matches. CDR3 length: 15 residues. The germline CDR1 and CDR2 sequences are SQVTM and ANQGSEA. In DNA form, the CDR3 reads TGCAGCGTCCGAGGGACAGAACTAGCCAAAAACATTCAGTACTTC. It codes for CSVRGTELAKNIQYF.

The chain recombines TRBV13 with TRBJ2-3; 7 bases align to TRBD1. The CDR3 sequence is 15 residues long. Trimming cost V 4 bases and J 6 bases; bases outside gene matches: 10. Per germline, CDR1 PRHDT and CDR2 FYEKMQ (reference sequence). The CDR3 region is CASSSPGQLMDTQYF. In nucleotides, the CDR3 is TGTGCCAGCAGCTCACCGGGACAGCTGATGGATACGCAGTATTTT.

The chain links TRBV27 to TRBJ2-5; D possibly corresponds to TRBD2 (5 bases). Germline V gene lookup returns CDR1 MNHEY and CDR2 SMNVEV (reference sequence). The V end was cut by 5 bases, the J end by 2 bases, with 15 bases between. The length of the CDR3 is 15 residues. This chain's CDR3 is CASSPSPGGQETQYF. CDR3 DNA: TGTGCCAGCAGTCCCAGCCCCGGCGGGCAAGAGACCCAGTACTTC.

The sample holds one count of this clone. This specimen includes other DNA sequences encoding the same CDR3. The rearrangement joins TRBV7-9 to TRBJ2-7; D ambiguous. Germline lookup yields CDR1 SEHNR and CDR2 FQNEAQ (reference sequence). Trimming removed 5 bases from V and 6 bases from J, with 8 bases in between. The CDR3 runs 11 residues. CDR3 sequence: CASSLGAEQYF. DNA of the CDR3: TGTGCCAGCAGCCTAGGAGCCGAGCAGTACTTC.

This chain links TRBV19 with TRBJ2-7; weak D call: TRBD1 (5 bases). The length of the CDR3 is 14 residues. In germline, CDR1 is LNHDA, CDR2 SQIVND (reference sequence). Trimming cost V 7 bases and J 1 base, with 14 bases left between them. The CDR3 loop reads CASTSGQGSYEQYF. The CDR3 nucleotides read TGTGCCAGTACCTCCGGGCAGGGATCCTACGAGCAGTACTTC.